This paragraph reports one TCR beta chain. Its target is unknown. Assay used: immunoSEQ multiplex PCR; TCRdb lists only in-frame clones, some missing. The table lists some 120,000 clones, roughly 89% of them singletons. The data are from a study of T cell responses to AZD1222 COVID-19 vaccine. Study findings and constraints: Spike-specific TCR breadth and depth went up after people got two AZD1222 doses. Targeting of unmutated variant regions was reportedly seen in nearly half of spike-specific TCRs.

The germline gives CDR1 SGHAT, CDR2 FQNNGV. The CDR3 consists of 12 residues. Trimming cost V 5 bases and J 10 bases, with 12 bases left between them. The J gene is TRBJ2-1, the V gene TRBV11-2; D remains unclear. The TCR was taken from an adult in good health. The input for sequencing was peripheral blood, taken on day 0 of AZD1222 vaccination. The CDR3 DNA sequence: TGTGCCAGCAGCAGAACGTCCGTCGAGCAGTTCTTC. As protein: CASSRTSVEQFF.